The clone carrying this T cell receptor beta chain was observed at least ten times. Its cognate antigen is unknown. The source of the sample is a study of blood T cells in healthy people across ages. Germline CDR1 SGDLS, CDR2 YYNGEE. With 4 bases removed from V and 1 base from J, the gap between germline ends came to 17 bases. The CDR3 sequence is 16 residues long. Combining a sample-barcoded 5' primer with a J-beta primer mix, a second PCR ran for about 7 to 11 cycles. Each CDR3 protein is one row after TCRdb ran MiXCR on the 5' RACE reads. The sample consists of just under 900,000 distinct CDR3 sequences, more than 25% of them appearing once. Study-wide results and limits: Estimates drawn from one million T cells were deemed to understate diversity.

The sample consisted of blood. This chain links TRBV9 with TRBJ2-5, with a weak D call TRBD2 (5 bases). This clonotype originated in a woman aged 80 or older in good health. The CDR3 region has the DNA TGTGCCAGCAGCCCGGGTGGTAGACTAATCCAAGAGACCCAGTACTTC. This gives the protein CASSPGGRLIQETQYF.